The entry below gives a single T cell receptor beta chain sequence along with its context. The antigen is not known. Measured with immunoSEQ multiplex PCR; TCRdb has only the in-frame clones, and not every one. The repertoire holds approximately 980,000 clones, with around three quarters as singletons. The data were obtained in a study of shared clonotypes between healthy human individuals. About the research overall: Participating donors consisted of two women and three men aged 18 to 49. Study-wide findings and caveats: The donor pool, a small one, limited the genetic and exposure-history diversity represented.

All of the donors resided in Nashville, Tennessee, and each was a Caucasian adult. The V end was cut by 0 bases, the J end by 3 bases, with 9 bases between. Per germline, CDR1 SGHRS and CDR2 YFSETQ. The CDR3 length is 14 residues. This clonotype originated in a man between 18 and 35 years old in good health. Sequencing was done on a sample of memory CD4+ T cells sorted from blood. Subset described: CD45RA-negative fraction. V gene TRBV5-1 combines with J gene TRBJ1-2; D remains unclear. The CDR3 nucleotides read TGCGCCAGCAGCTTGGGAGGCGCCGACTATGGCTACACCTTC. Translating gives CASSLGGADYGYTF.